Each of the 21 T cell receptor beta chains below was sequenced from the same sample in a study of T cell repertoires in cytomegalovirus infection. One entry per CDR3 protein results from TCRdb running MiXCR on the reads. Of about a million distinct CDR3 sequences listed, less than 35% were seen once; the top ten hold over 12%. Their antigens are not known. Material: cultured CD8+ T cells from PBMCs, obtained from culture after CMV antigen stimulation. The receptors come from a human donor in good health (CMV status not recorded). Some clones in this sample may be carry-over from other donors' samples.

This chain uses TRBV3-1 with TRBJ2-3; 9 nucleotides agree with TRBD2. The CDR3 contains 18 residues. The junction had 12 bases not matched to a gene; V was cut back by 0 bases and J by 5 bases. Germline lookup yields CDR1 LGHDT and CDR2 YNNKEL (reference sequence). The CDR3 nucleotides read TGTGCCAGCAGCCAAGAGTTTCGGCGCGGGGGGGCCGAAGATACGCAGTATTTT. As protein: CASSQEFRRGGAEDTQYF.

In this sample, this clonotype turned up many times. V usage is TRBV7-8 and J usage is TRBJ1-2; D remains unclear. V was clipped by 1 base and J by 3 bases, with 15 bases between them. Germline loops: CDR1 SGHVS, CDR2 FQNEAQ. This CDR3 has 16 residues. CDR3 nucleotide sequence: TGTGCCAGCAGCTTAGACCCAGGAGGGTCGCACTATGGCTACACCTTC. Amino acid sequence: CASSLDPGGSHYGYTF. Filled out from reference TRBV7-8 and TRBJ1-2, the complete variable domain reads GAGVSQSPRYKVAKRGQDVALRCDPISGHVSLFWYQQALGQGPEFLTYFQNEAQLDKSGLPSDRFFAERPEGSVSTLKIQRTQQEDSAVYLCASSLDPGGSHYGYTFGSGTRLTVV.

This CDR3 reads CSARDPAGGTTDTQYF. As DNA, the CDR3 is TGCAGTGCTAGAGACCCAGCGGGGGGGACCACAGATACGCAGTATTTT. The chain recombines TRBV20-1 with TRBJ2-3; 10 bases fit TRBD2. Germline CDR1 DFQATT, CDR2 SNEGSKA (reference sequence). This CDR3 spans 16 amino acids. The junction had 5 bases not matched to a gene; V was cut back by 0 bases and J by 2 bases.

The rearrangement links TRBV19 to TRBJ1-1, with unresolved D. Per germline, CDR1 LNHDA and CDR2 SQIVND (reference sequence). Deletions cut 2 bases from V and 0 bases from J, with 7 bases between. The CDR3 extends over 14 amino acids. This CDR3 is CASSIPVMNTEAFF. Here the CDR3 DNA reads TGTGCCAGTAGTATACCAGTCATGAACACTGAAGCTTTCTTT.

This clonotype came up a few times. The rearrangement links TRBV11-2 to TRBJ2-3; a weak D match, TRBD1 (6 bases). Trimming removed 0 bases at V and 0 bases at J, with 13 bases between. This CDR3 is 17 amino acids long. The germline V gene encodes CDR1 SGHAT and CDR2 FQNNGV. Here the CDR3 reads CASSLDLWTVSTDTQYF. The DNA for the CDR3 is TGTGCCAGCAGCTTAGATCTCTGGACAGTTAGCACAGATACGCAGTATTTT.

The rearrangement uses TRBV15 and TRBJ2-2; D might be TRBD1 or TRBD2, each matching 5 bases. Per germline, CDR1 LNHNV and CDR2 YYDKDF (reference sequence). The CDR3 loop spans 14 amino acids. Trimming pared 8 bases from V and 7 bases from J, leaving 17 bases between. The CDR3 sequence: CATRGQGRIGELFF. The CDR3 bases are TGTGCCACCCGGGGTCAGGGACGTATCGGGGAGCTGTTTTTT.

The table lists this clonotype with many counts. V gene TRBV7-9 combines with J gene TRBJ2-7, with D perhaps TRBD1 (5 bases). This CDR3 is built from 15 residues. The ends were cut back, 5 bases at V and 4 bases at J, with 18 bases in the middle. Germline V gene sequence: CDR1 SEHNR, CDR2 FQNEAQ (reference sequence). CDR3 loop: CASSQGDRATYEQYF. The CDR3 DNA reads TGTGCCAGCAGCCAGGGTGACAGAGCTACGTACGAGCAGTACTTC.

The chain has TRBV7-4 and TRBJ2-4, with D tentatively TRBD1 (6 bases). The CDR3 loop spans 11 amino acids. Germline V CDR1 and CDR2: SGHVT, SQSDAQ. V was pared by 5 bases and J by 8 bases, with 7 bases between. DNA for the CDR3: TGTGCCAGCAGCCCAGGGGACATTCAGTACTTC. Translation: CASSPGDIQYF.

The chain uses TRBV28 and TRBJ2-3; TRBD2 matches at 10 bases. The CDR3 is 14 amino acids. CDR1 and CDR2 (germline): MDHEN, SYDVKM. With 8 bases clipped from V and 3 bases from J, the junction kept 5 bases outside the gene matches. In DNA, the CDR3 is TGTGCCAGCGGTGGAGCGGGGGGGACAGATACGCAGTATTTT. Its translation: CASGGAGGTDTQYF.

This clonotype was seen more than once but under ten times. This sequence joins TRBV9 and TRBJ2-7; tentatively, D is TRBD1 (5 bases). The germline V and J ends were trimmed by 2 bases and 4 bases, with 13 bases remaining between them. The CDR3 is 14 residues long. The germline V gene has CDR1 SGDLS and CDR2 YYNGEE. The CDR3 DNA is TGTGCCAGCAGCGTGGAGCGACAGTCTTACGAGCAGTACTTC. As protein: CASSVERQSYEQYF.

Many counts were recorded for this clonotype. The genes are TRBV7-8 and TRBJ1-2, with D tentatively TRBD1 (6 bases). The germline V gene has CDR1 SGHVS and CDR2 FQNEAQ. CDR3 length: 13 amino acids. V dropped 3 bases and J dropped 6 bases, with 11 bases sitting between them. This CDR3 reads CASSFPGVDGYTF. In DNA, the CDR3 is TGTGCCAGCAGCTTCCCAGGGGTAGATGGCTACACCTTC. Drawing the rest from reference TRBV7-8 and TRBJ1-2, the complete variable domain is GAGVSQSPRYKVAKRGQDVALRCDPISGHVSLFWYQQALGQGPEFLTYFQNEAQLDKSGLPSDRFFAERPEGSVSTLKIQRTQQEDSAVYLCASSFPGVDGYTFGSGTRLTVV.

This clonotype was found many times. The chain recombines TRBV12-3 or TRBV12-4 with TRBJ1-4, with 7 nucleotides matching TRBD1. The CDR3 runs to 17 residues. Trimming cost V 2 bases and J 4 bases; bases outside gene matches: 10. CDR3 in DNA: TGTGCCAGCAGTTTATCCCGCATTAGACAGGGTAATGAAAAACTGTTTTTT. It is translated as CASSLSRIRQGNEKLFF.

This clonotype was observed a few times. The rearrangement uses TRBV5-4 and TRBJ2-5; TRBD2 aligns across 9 bases. The germline V gene has CDR1 SGHNT and CDR2 YYREEE (reference sequence). The CDR3 is made up of 15 amino acids. J lost 3 bases, V lost 5 bases, and 8 bases had no gene match. The chain's CDR3 is CASSSGLATEETQYF. DNA of the CDR3: TGTGCCAGCAGTTCTGGACTAGCGACAGAAGAGACCCAGTACTTC.

The CDR3 coding sequence is TGTGCCAGCAGCGCCCAAGGCTCGGCGAACACCGGGGAGCTGTTTTTT. The encoded protein is CASSAQGSANTGELFF. The rearrangement links TRBV7-9 to TRBJ2-2; D gene uncertain. The germline gives CDR1 SEHNR, CDR2 FQNEAQ (reference sequence). The CDR3 sequence is 16 residues long. Trimming left V 5 bases short and J 0 bases short, with 13 bases between.

This clonotype showed up just a few times. This rearrangement joins TRBV7-9 to TRBJ2-1; 10 nucleotides match TRBD1. Germline V CDR1 and CDR2: SEHNR, FQNEAQ (reference sequence). V gave up 4 bases and J gave up 0 bases; unmatched junction bases: 15. The CDR3 runs 20 residues. The CDR3 DNA sequence: TGTGCCAGCAGCTGGTACCCCGGGACAGGGGCCCGCGGCTCCTACAATGAGCAGTTCTTC. It encodes CASSWYPGTGARGSYNEQFF.

This clonotype was seen only a few times. The chain uses TRBV7-6 and TRBJ2-7; D call uncertain. CDR1 and CDR2 from the germline V gene are SGHVS and FNYEAQ. V lost 5 bases and J 2 bases, leaving 13 bases between the germline ends. The CDR3 is 14 amino acids. The CDR3 region has the DNA TGTGCCAGCAGCCCATCGGAGAGTGCCTACGAGCAGTACTTC. This gives the protein CASSPSESAYEQYF. Drawing the rest from reference TRBV7-6 and TRBJ2-7, the complete variable domain is GAGVSQSPRYKVTKRGQDVALRCDPISGHVSLYWYRQALGQGPEFLTYFNYEAQQDKSGLPNDRFSAERPEGSISTLTIQRTEQRDSAMYRCASSPSESAYEQYFGPGTRLTVT.

The table lists this clonotype with a few counts. The CDR3 here is CAIREAPSPVSPLHF. CDR3 in DNA: TGTGCCATCCGCGAGGCCCCCTCCCCGGTTTCACCCCTCCACTTT. The rearrangement links TRBV10-3 to TRBJ1-6; D not resolved. The germline V and J ends were trimmed by 8 bases and 9 bases, with 20 bases remaining between them. From germline, CDR1 is ENHRY and CDR2 SYGVKD. The CDR3 contains 15 residues.

The chain has TRBV5-5 and TRBJ2-7; D unresolved. CDR3 length: 13 residues. Trimming took off 6 bases at V and 1 base at J, with 11 bases between the two ends. CDR1 is SGHKS and CDR2 is YYEKEE in the germline V gene (reference sequence). CDR3 sequence: CASTPPGSYEQYF. DNA for the CDR3: TGTGCCAGCACCCCTCCCGGGTCCTACGAGCAGTACTTC.

The sample holds a few counts of this clonotype. The rearrangement uses TRBV25-1 and TRBJ2-3, with D hard to call. Germline assignment: CDR1 MGHDK and CDR2 SYGVNS. CDR3 length: 10 residues. Trimming pared 10 bases from V and 6 bases from J, leaving 8 bases between. The CDR3 sequence is CATRKDTQYF. CDR3 sequence (DNA): TGTGCCACCCGAAAGGATACGCAGTATTTT.

The J gene is TRBJ2-1, the V gene TRBV28, with TRBD1 matching 8 bases. V lost 4 bases and J lost 7; bases outside the gene matches: 12. Looked up from germline, CDR1 is MDHEN and CDR2 is SYDVKM. The CDR3 spans 16 residues. The CDR3 here is CASSSWTGRSINEQFF. CDR3 sequence (DNA): TGTGCCAGCAGTTCCTGGACAGGGCGGAGCATAAATGAGCAGTTCTTC.

This clonotype was counted at least ten times. The V and J genes are TRBV7-2 and TRBJ1-1, with D perhaps TRBD1 (6 bases). The V gene lost 5 bases and the J gene lost 2 bases, with 12 bases spanning the gap. Germline-derived CDR1 and CDR2 are SGHTA and FQGNSA. The CDR3 runs to 14 residues. CDR3 region: CASSRGHSNTEAFF. CDR3 bases: TGTGCCAGCAGCCGGGGACACTCTAACACTGAAGCTTTCTTT.